Below are 11 T cell receptor beta chains sequenced from a single sample in a study of cytomegalovirus exposure and HLA in healthy donors. The PCR had 60 Vbeta and 13 Jbeta primers. Profiling relied on immunoSEQ multiplex PCR, and the TCRdb table lists in-frame clones only, not all of them. There are about 40,000 clones in the sample, with 5.9% held by the top ten. The sequencing input was PBMCs. The source is a human donor in good health.

The CDR3 DNA follows: TGTGCCAGCAGCGTAGGAGGGACAGCCTATGGCTACACCTTC. This gives the protein CASSVGGTAYGYTF. The chain has TRBV9 and TRBJ1-2, with 7 bases matching TRBD1. The junction had 3 bases not matched to a gene; V was cut back by 0 bases and J by 4 bases. Germline V gene sequence: CDR1 SGDLS, CDR2 YYNGEE. The CDR3 is 14 amino acids.

Written as DNA, the CDR3 is TGTGCCAGCAGCCCATTGTCGGCAGGGAACACTGAAGCTTTCTTT. Its translation: CASSPLSAGNTEAFF. V gene TRBV7-2 combines with J gene TRBJ1-1, with D unclear. The CDR3 runs to 15 residues. Deletions cut 5 bases from V and 1 base from J, with 14 bases between. From germline, CDR1 is SGHTA and CDR2 FQGNSA.

The chain joins TRBV19 to TRBJ2-7; 8 bases match TRBD2. V dropped 2 bases and J dropped 7; count of bases not matched to a gene: 13. CDR3 length equals 16 residues. CDR1 and CDR2 from the germline V gene are LNHDA and SQIVND (reference sequence). DNA for the CDR3: TGTGCCAGTAGTATAAGCCCAGCGGGGGCCTGGGAAGAGCAGTACTTC. It yields the protein CASSISPAGAWEEQYF. The whole variable domain, remainder taken from reference TRBV19 and TRBJ2-7, is DGGITQSPKYLFRKEGQNVTLSCEQNLNHDAMYWYRQDPGQGLRLIYYSQIVNDFQKGDIAEGYSVSREKKESFPLTVTSAQKNPTAFYLCASSISPAGAWEEQYFGPGTRLTVT.

V usage is TRBV7-3 and J usage is TRBJ2-2; 10 bases match TRBD2. Germline V lookup: CDR1 SGHTA, CDR2 FQGTGA. The ends lost 3 bases at V and 7 bases at J; junction bases unmatched: 5. CDR3 size: 15 residues. The CDR3 DNA reads as TGTGCCAGCAGCTTGAGCGGGGGGGCATACGGGGAGCTGTTTTTT. Amino acids: CASSLSGGAYGELFF. The complete variable domain, with remaining parts taken from reference TRBV7-3 and TRBJ2-2, reads GAGVSQTPSNKVTEKGKYVELRCDPISGHTALYWYRQSLGQGPEFLIYFQGTGAADDSGLPNDRFFAVRPEGSVSTLKIQRTERGDSAVYLCASSLSGGAYGELFFGEGSRLTVL.

The gene calls are TRBV9 and TRBJ2-7; TRBD2 might be the D (5 bases). This CDR3 comprises 11 residues. In germline, CDR1 is SGDLS, CDR2 YYNGEE. V was pared by 3 bases and J by 6 bases, with 7 bases between. This CDR3 is CASSGGREQYF. DNA for the CDR3: TGTGCCAGCAGCGGAGGGCGCGAGCAGTACTTC.

The chain joins TRBV28 to TRBJ1-1; tentatively, D is TRBD1 (6 bases). The germline gives CDR1 MDHEN, CDR2 SYDVKM. The CDR3 sequence is 11 residues long. Trimming left V 5 bases short and J 7 bases short, with 8 bases between. The CDR3 DNA follows: TGTGCCAGCAGTGAGACAGGTGAAGCTTTCTTT. Protein: CASSETGEAFF.

The CDR3 DNA sequence: TGTGCCAGCAGCAACCTAGCGGGGATATGGAATGAGCAGTTCTTC. Translated: CASSNLAGIWNEQFF. V gene TRBV14 combines with J gene TRBJ2-1, with 9 positions matching TRBD2. Germline assignment: CDR1 SGHDN and CDR2 FVKESK. The CDR3 runs 15 residues. The trim removed 5 bases at V and 7 bases at J, leaving 9 bases unmatched.

The chain joins TRBV4-2 to TRBJ2-4; 13 bases are a match to TRBD2. This CDR3 region has 18 residues. The germline V gene has CDR1 LGHNA and CDR2 YNFKEQ. The junction had 14 bases not matched to a gene; V was cut back by 4 bases and J by 8 bases. CDR3 coding DNA: TGTGCCAGCAGCCGTACTAGCGGGGGGGCCTTTTCTGCAGACATTCAGTACTTC. Its protein product is CASSRTSGGAFSADIQYF.

V usage is TRBV30 and J usage is TRBJ2-5; 8 bases fit TRBD2. CDR1 is GTSNPN, CDR2 SVGIG, per germline (reference sequence). Unmatched junction bases numbered 2, after V lost 7 bases and J lost 4 bases. This CDR3 is built from 11 residues. In DNA, the CDR3 is TGTGCCTACACTAGCGGAGAGACCCAGTACTTC. Its translation: CAYTSGETQYF.

This chain uses TRBV7-6 with TRBJ2-7; the match to TRBD1 covers 8 bases. This CDR3 region has 14 residues. J lost 2 bases, V lost 4 bases, and 4 bases had no gene match. Germline V gene sequence: CDR1 SGHVS, CDR2 FNYEAQ. The DNA for the CDR3 is TGTGCCAGCAGCTCGGACAGGGACGCCTACGAGCAGTACTTC. Protein: CASSSDRDAYEQYF.

V gene TRBV5-6 combines with J gene TRBJ1-3; maybe TRBD1 (5 bases). The V and J ends lost 4 bases and 7 bases respectively, with 15 bases between them. The germline CDR1 and CDR2 sequences are SGHDT and YYEEEE. The CDR3 spans 14 residues. The CDR3 nucleotides are TGTGCCAGCAGCCTCCGGGGGGAGTGGAACACCATATATTTT. It codes for CASSLRGEWNTIYF.